This passage covers 29 T cell receptor beta chains from one sample sequenced in a study of blood T cell repertoires in COVID-19. The method was immunoSEQ multiplex PCR; TCRdb's version includes in-frame clones alone and lacks a portion of them. The table records some 220,000 clones, approximately 85% of them present only once. Material for sequencing was peripheral blood. The origin of the receptors is a woman between 65 and 79 years old with COVID-19, enrolled during active disease.

CDR3 protein: CSAGQGAGGYTF. The CDR3 nucleotides are TGCAGCGCCGGACAGGGGGCCGGTGGCTACACCTTC. The J gene is TRBJ1-2, the V gene TRBV29-1; 11 bases match TRBD1. Per germline, CDR1 SQVTM and CDR2 ANQGSEA. The CDR3 runs 12 residues. J was trimmed by 7 bases and V by 7 bases; bases with no gene match: 5.

CDR3 sequence: CASASPGSGSSSYNSPLHF. In DNA form, the CDR3 reads TGTGCTAGTGCCTCCCCAGGGTCTGGCTCGAGCTCCTATAATTCACCCCTCCACTTT. The chain couples TRBV12-5 to TRBJ1-6, with D possibly matching TRBD1 (5 bases). CDR1 and CDR2 (germline): LGHNT, FRNRAP. V dropped 7 bases and J dropped 0 bases, with 22 bases sitting between them. There are 19 residues in the CDR3.

The chain employs TRBV14 and TRBJ2-1; 11 bases match TRBD2. The V segment lost 4 bases and the J segment 6 bases; nucleotides outside the gene matches: 5. This CDR3 region has 15 residues. Looked up from germline, CDR1 is SGHDN and CDR2 is FVKESK. The CDR3: CASSLGTSGVNEQFF. For the CDR3, the DNA is TGTGCCAGCAGCCTGGGGACTAGCGGAGTCAATGAGCAGTTCTTC.

V gene TRBV10-2 combines with J gene TRBJ2-7; 9 bases fit TRBD1. The CDR3 runs 18 residues. J was trimmed by 5 bases and V by 3 bases; bases with no gene match: 17. CDR1 and CDR2 from the germline V gene are WSHSY and SAAADI. This chain's CDR3 is CASSEGGGKGQGIHEQYF. The CDR3 region has the DNA TGCGCCAGCAGTGAAGGGGGGGGTAAAGGACAGGGGATACACGAGCAGTACTTC.

The gene calls are TRBV2 and TRBJ2-3; no definite D call. Trimming stripped 1 base from V and 3 bases from J, with 11 bases between. The germline gives CDR1 SNHLY, CDR2 FYNNEI. CDR3 length: 15 residues. The DNA for the CDR3 is TGTGCCAGCAGTGAAGTCAGCGCGAGGACAGATACGCAGTATTTT. Amino acid sequence: CASSEVSARTDTQYF.

This clone has a single count. The chain recombines TRBV7-6 with TRBJ2-5; 11 bases are shared with TRBD1. From germline, CDR1 is SGHVS and CDR2 FNYEAQ. This CDR3 spans 15 amino acids. The junction had 3 bases not matched to a gene; V was cut back by 2 bases and J by 4 bases. CDR3 sequence: CASSLRDRGAETQYF. The CDR3 nucleotides are TGTGCCAGCAGCTTACGGGACAGGGGGGCAGAGACCCAGTACTTC.

This clone has a handful of counts. The genes are TRBV6-5 and TRBJ1-2; TRBD1 might be the D (6 bases). CDR1 and CDR2 (germline): MNHEY, SVGAGI. This CDR3 contains 12 residues. V lost 6 bases, J lost 6 bases, and 11 bases lay in between. Here the CDR3 DNA reads TGTGCCAGCAGGTCCAGGGGAAATGGCTACACCTTC. Its translation is CASRSRGNGYTF.

This clone came up once. The chain has TRBV14 and TRBJ2-5; tentatively, D is TRBD1 (8 bases). CDR3 size: 13 residues. Trimming pared 5 bases from V and 4 bases from J, leaving 11 bases between. Germline values: CDR1 SGHDN, CDR2 FVKESK. CDR3 protein: CASSYRGGETQYF. The CDR3 bases are TGTGCCAGCAGCTACAGGGGGGGAGAGACCCAGTACTTC.

V usage is TRBV18 and J usage is TRBJ1-2; 10 nucleotides line up with TRBD1. CDR3 length equals 16 residues. Germline CDR1 reads KGHSH; CDR2 reads LQKENI. Trimming took 2 bases from V and 0 from J; bases not matched to a gene: 3. DNA for the CDR3: TGTGCCAGCTCACCAGGGGGACAGGGGACTAACTATGGCTACACCTTC. This gives the protein CASSPGGQGTNYGYTF.

V gene TRBV7-2 combines with J gene TRBJ2-7; D gene ambiguous. This CDR3 contains 12 residues. The germline CDR1 and CDR2 sequences are SGHTA and FQGNSA. Trimming took off 2 bases at V and 4 bases at J, with 6 bases between the two ends. The chain's CDR3 is CASSLPLYEQYF. The CDR3 DNA reads TGTGCCAGCAGCTTACCCCTATACGAGCAGTACTTC.

The rearrangement uses TRBV19 and TRBJ2-3, with 9 bases aligning to TRBD2. Trimming at V came to 7 bases and at J to 2 bases, leaving 7 bases not matched to a gene. Germline loops: CDR1 LNHDA, CDR2 SQIVND (reference sequence). This CDR3 spans 15 amino acids. CDR3 DNA: TGTGCCAGTACCAGAGTAGCGGGAGTCACAGATACGCAGTATTTT. Residues: CASTRVAGVTDTQYF.

The chain links TRBV9 to TRBJ2-1; the match to TRBD2 covers 7 bases. Unmatched junction bases numbered 11, after V lost 2 bases and J lost 9 bases. The CDR3 is 15 amino acids. Germline V gives CDR1 SGDLS, CDR2 YYNGEE. The CDR3 DNA is TGTGCCAGCAGCGTTTGGAGGGAGGGCCGGGGTGAGCAGTTCTTC. It translates to CASSVWREGRGEQFF.

This clone was counted between two and nine times. The chain links TRBV7-9 to TRBJ1-1; D is undetermined. Germline CDR1 is SEHNR and CDR2 is FQNEAQ (reference sequence). CDR3 length: 16 residues. V gave up 5 bases and J gave up 3 bases, with 19 bases separating them. The CDR3: CASSTTDLLMDTEAFF. The CDR3 nucleotides are TGTGCCAGCAGCACCACTGACTTACTGATGGACACTGAAGCTTTCTTT.

The CDR3 region has the DNA TGCGCCAGCAGCGGCTCATTAGGACAGGGGATTAAGGACGAGCAGTACTTC. Protein product: CASSGSLGQGIKDEQYF. The rearrangement links TRBV5-1 to TRBJ2-7, with 9 positions matching TRBD1. The V and J ends lost 4 bases and 5 bases, in that order; junction bases with no gene match: 16. The germline V gene encodes CDR1 SGHRS and CDR2 YFSETQ. This CDR3 region has 17 residues.

The V call is TRBV19, the J call TRBJ1-5; TRBD1 aligns across 10 bases. The CDR3 spans 17 residues. Germline loops: CDR1 LNHDA, CDR2 SQIVND (reference sequence). After removal of 4 bases from V and 2 bases from J, the junction contained 8 bases not matched to a gene. CDR3 bases: TGTGCCAGTAGTACGCCCCGGGACAGGGGTGGCAATCAGCCCCAGCATTTT. Its protein is CASSTPRDRGGNQPQHF.

The chain has TRBV11-2 and TRBJ1-2, with TRBD1 matching over 7 bases. There are 17 residues in the CDR3. In germline, CDR1 is SGHAT, CDR2 FQNNGV. Losses at the gene ends were 2 bases for V and 3 bases for J; bases not matched to a gene: 12. The CDR3 loop reads CASSLKRGPPRDYGYTF. CDR3 bases: TGTGCCAGCAGCTTAAAGAGGGGGCCACCTAGGGACTATGGCTACACCTTC.

This chain links TRBV25-1 with TRBJ2-7; 11 bases match TRBD1. CDR1 and CDR2 (germline): MGHDK, SYGVNS. CDR3 size: 16 residues. The junction had 9 bases not matched to a gene; V was cut back by 4 bases and J by 4 bases. The CDR3 nucleotides read TGTGCCAGCAGTGCAACCGGGACAGGGGGAGGATACGAGCAGTACTTC. Protein product: CASSATGTGGGYEQYF.

The chain uses TRBV21-1 and TRBJ2-2; the table calls TRBD1, which could not be checked here. TRBV21-1 is assigned pseudogene status. The CDR3 runs 15 residues. Written as DNA, the CDR3 is TGTGCCAGCAGGGCAGGGTCCGCGAACACCGGGGAGCTGTTTTTT. It encodes CASRAGSANTGELFF.

The CDR3 DNA is TGTGCCAGCAAACTAGCAGCAACCACAGATACGCAGTATTTT. It codes for CASKLAATTDTQYF. The rearrangement links TRBV27 to TRBJ2-3, with a weak D call TRBD2 (6 bases). Trimming removed 7 bases from V and 2 bases from J, with 13 bases in between. Germline V CDR1 and CDR2: MNHEY, SMNVEV (reference sequence). CDR3 length: 14 residues.

This clone was counted a few times. The rearrangement joins TRBV6-5 to TRBJ1-1, with a possible D match to TRBD1 (5 bases). The CDR3 covers 14 residues. Trimming took off 7 bases at V and 6 bases at J, with 18 bases between the two ends. Germline V lookup: CDR1 MNHEY, CDR2 SVGAGI. CDR3 nucleotide sequence: TGTGCCAGCACCTCCGGGGGGGGAGCCCCTGAAGCTTTCTTT. Translated, it gives CASTSGGGAPEAFF.

The J gene is TRBJ1-1, the V gene TRBV5-4; 8 nucleotides agree with TRBD1. The CDR3 contains 17 residues. The junction had 11 bases not matched to a gene; V was cut back by 4 bases and J by 0 bases. Germline CDR1 and CDR2: SGHNT and YYREEE (reference sequence). CDR3 amino acids: CASSLGQGRRVNTEAFF. The CDR3 DNA reads TGTGCCAGCAGCCTCGGACAGGGTCGGAGGGTGAACACTGAAGCTTTCTTT.

The V call is TRBV5-1, the J call TRBJ2-3; tentatively, D is TRBD1 (5 bases). This CDR3 has 15 amino acids. In germline, CDR1 is SGHRS, CDR2 YFSETQ. The V end was cut by 2 bases, the J end by 0 bases, with 10 bases between. CDR3 loop: CASSLGVRSTDTQYF. CDR3 coding DNA: TGCGCCAGCAGCTTAGGGGTCAGGAGCACAGATACGCAGTATTTT.

The chain carries TRBV9 and TRBJ2-1; TRBD1 agrees at 11 bases. Per the germline V gene, CDR1 is SGDLS and CDR2 is YYNGEE. CDR3 length equals 17 residues. The V segment lost 7 bases and the J segment 1 base; nucleotides outside the gene matches: 10. DNA of the CDR3: TGTGCCAGCCACGGGACAGGGGGAGAGGGATCCTACAATGAGCAGTTCTTC. It encodes CASHGTGGEGSYNEQFF. Drawing the rest from reference TRBV9 and TRBJ2-1, the complete variable domain is DSGVTQTPKHLITATGQRVTLRCSPRSGDLSVYWYQQSLDQGLQFLIQYYNGEERAKGNILERFSAQQFPDLHSELNLSSLELGDSALYFCASHGTGGEGSYNEQFFGPGTRLTVL.

This chain links TRBV7-2 with TRBJ1-1; D unclear. Trimming removed 5 bases at V and 1 base at J, with 14 bases between. This CDR3 has 15 amino acids. Germline CDR1 SGHTA, CDR2 FQGNSA. The CDR3 region is CASSPNIRQNTEAFF. CDR3 nucleotides: TGTGCCAGCAGCCCGAACATCAGGCAGAACACTGAAGCTTTCTTT.

The chain uses TRBV2 and TRBJ2-1; possibly TRBD2 for D (5 bases). Trimming stripped 4 bases from V and 3 bases from J, with 19 bases between. The CDR3 length is 17 residues. The germline gives CDR1 SNHLY, CDR2 FYNNEI. CDR3 DNA: TGTGCCAGCAGTGGGGGAGCTTCAACCGGGATCTACAATGAGCAGTTCTTC. Its protein product is CASSGGASTGIYNEQFF.

The chain employs TRBV7-2 and TRBJ1-3; possible D gene TRBD1, 5 bases. V lost 2 bases, J lost 0 bases, and 11 bases lay in between. Germline V gene sequence: CDR1 SGHTA, CDR2 FQGNSA. This CDR3 spans 16 amino acids. The CDR3 DNA is TGTGCCAGCAGCTTATCTACAGGCCGCTCTGGAAACACCATATATTTT. This translates into CASSLSTGRSGNTIYF. Using reference TRBV7-2 and TRBJ1-3 for the parts outside the CDR3, the full variable domain is GAGVSQSPSNKVTEKGKDVELRCDPISGHTALYWYRQSLGQGLEFLIYFQGNSAPDKSGLPSDRFSAERTGGSVSTLTIQRTQQEDSAVYLCASSLSTGRSGNTIYFGEGSWLTVV.

This chain links TRBV7-3 with TRBJ1-1; TRBD1 agrees at 11 bases. Germline V gene lookup returns CDR1 SGHTA and CDR2 FQGTGA. The CDR3 totals 15 residues. V dropped 5 bases and J dropped 5; count of bases not matched to a gene: 7. The CDR3 DNA follows: TGTGCCAGCAGCCAGCCGGGACAGGGGGAAACTGAAGCTTTCTTT. Its protein product is CASSQPGQGETEAFF.

V and J are TRBV19 and TRBJ2-1; D is unclear. CDR1 is LNHDA and CDR2 is SQIVND in the germline V gene (reference sequence). There are 13 residues in the CDR3. V was clipped by 8 bases and J by 2 bases, with 10 bases between them. The CDR3: CASRAPAYNEQFF. The CDR3 DNA sequence: TGTGCCAGTCGAGCGCCGGCCTACAATGAGCAGTTCTTC.

This clone was counted a single time. The rearrangement links TRBV7-2 to TRBJ2-7; 8 bases are shared with TRBD1. CDR1 is SGHTA and CDR2 is FQGNSA in the germline V gene. This CDR3 contains 14 residues. With 4 bases clipped from V and 3 bases from J, the junction kept 5 bases outside the gene matches. The CDR3 region has the DNA TGTGCCAGCAGCTACAACAGGGGGAACTACGAGCAGTACTTC. This encodes CASSYNRGNYEQYF.